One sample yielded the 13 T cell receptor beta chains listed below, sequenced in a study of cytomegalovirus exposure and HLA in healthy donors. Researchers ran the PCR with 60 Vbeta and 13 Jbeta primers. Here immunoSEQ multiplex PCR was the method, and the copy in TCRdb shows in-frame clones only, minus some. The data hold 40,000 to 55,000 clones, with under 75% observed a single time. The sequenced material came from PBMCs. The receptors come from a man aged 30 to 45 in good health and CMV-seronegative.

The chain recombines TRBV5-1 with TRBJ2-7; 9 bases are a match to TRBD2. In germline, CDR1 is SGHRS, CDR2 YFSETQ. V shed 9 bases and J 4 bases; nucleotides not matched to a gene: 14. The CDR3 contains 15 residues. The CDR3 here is CATQYIAGEEYEQYF. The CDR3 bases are TGCGCCACCCAATATATAGCGGGAGAGGAATACGAGCAGTACTTC.

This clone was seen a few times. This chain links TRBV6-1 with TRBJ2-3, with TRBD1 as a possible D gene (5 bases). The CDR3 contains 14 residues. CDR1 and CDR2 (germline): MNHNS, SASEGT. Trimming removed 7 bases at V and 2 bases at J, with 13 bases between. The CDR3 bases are TGTGCCAGCAAACTACAGGAAAACACAGATACGCAGTATTTT. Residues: CASKLQENTDTQYF.

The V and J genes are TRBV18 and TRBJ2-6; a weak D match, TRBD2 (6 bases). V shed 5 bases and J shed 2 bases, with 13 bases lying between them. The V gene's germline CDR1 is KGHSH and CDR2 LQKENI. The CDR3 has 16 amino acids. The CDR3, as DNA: TGTGCCAGCTCAGCGGGACCTAGCCCTGGGGCCAACGTCCTGACTTTC. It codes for CASSAGPSPGANVLTF.

As DNA, the CDR3 is TGCGCCAGCAAGCAGGGGGCGTCTAATGAAAAACTGTTTTTT. Protein sequence: CASKQGASNEKLFF. This chain uses TRBV10-2 with TRBJ1-4; 8 bases are a match to TRBD1. J gave up 3 bases and V 7 bases, and 4 bases lay outside the gene matches. Germline V gene sequence: CDR1 WSHSY, CDR2 SAAADI. This CDR3 region has 14 residues.

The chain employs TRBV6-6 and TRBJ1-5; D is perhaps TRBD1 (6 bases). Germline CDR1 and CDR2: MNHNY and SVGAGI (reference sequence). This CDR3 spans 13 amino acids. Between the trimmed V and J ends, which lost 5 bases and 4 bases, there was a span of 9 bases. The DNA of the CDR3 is TGTGCCAGCAGTCCAGGGGAGAATCAGCCCCAGCATTTT. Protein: CASSPGENQPQHF.

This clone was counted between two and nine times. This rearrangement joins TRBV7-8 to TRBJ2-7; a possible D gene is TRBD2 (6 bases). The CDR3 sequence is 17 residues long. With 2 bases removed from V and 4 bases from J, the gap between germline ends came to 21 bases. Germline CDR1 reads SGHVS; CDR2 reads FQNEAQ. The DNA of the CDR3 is TGTGCCAGCAGCTTACGGCTCCCTGGCGGGATAGAATACGAGCAGTACTTC. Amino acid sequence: CASSLRLPGGIEYEQYF.

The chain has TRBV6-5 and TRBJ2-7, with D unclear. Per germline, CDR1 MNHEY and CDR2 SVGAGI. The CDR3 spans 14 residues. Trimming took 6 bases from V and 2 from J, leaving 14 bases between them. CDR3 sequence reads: CASRPSVSPYEQYF. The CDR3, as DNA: TGTGCCAGCAGGCCTTCCGTGAGCCCCTACGAGCAGTACTTC.

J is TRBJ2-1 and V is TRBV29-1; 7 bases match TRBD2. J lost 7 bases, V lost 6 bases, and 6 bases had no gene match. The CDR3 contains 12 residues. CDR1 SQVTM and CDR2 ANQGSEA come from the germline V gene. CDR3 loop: CSVGLVVNEQFF. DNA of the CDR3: TGCAGCGTCGGACTAGTAGTAAATGAGCAGTTCTTC.

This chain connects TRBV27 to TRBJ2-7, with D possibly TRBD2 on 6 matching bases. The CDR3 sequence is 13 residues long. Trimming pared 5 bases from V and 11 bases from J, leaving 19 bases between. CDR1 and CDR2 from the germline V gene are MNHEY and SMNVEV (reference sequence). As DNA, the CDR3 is TGTGCCAGCAGTGCCCCCGGGACTCCGCGTGAGTACTTC. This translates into CASSAPGTPREYF.

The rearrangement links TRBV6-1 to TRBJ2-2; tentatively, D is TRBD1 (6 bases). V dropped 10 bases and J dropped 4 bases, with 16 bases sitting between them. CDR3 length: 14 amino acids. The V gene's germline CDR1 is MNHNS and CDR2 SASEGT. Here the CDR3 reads CATLGHRVTGELFF. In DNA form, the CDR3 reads TGTGCCACCCTGGGACACCGAGTCACCGGGGAGCTGTTTTTT.

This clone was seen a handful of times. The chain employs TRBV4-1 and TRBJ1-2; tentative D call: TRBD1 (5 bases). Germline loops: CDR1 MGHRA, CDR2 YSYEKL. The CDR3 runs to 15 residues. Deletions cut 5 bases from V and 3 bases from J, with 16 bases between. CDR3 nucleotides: TGCGCCAGCAGCTTAAAGCGGGGGTTTGACTATGGCTACACCTTC. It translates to CASSLKRGFDYGYTF.

CDR3 amino acids: CASRGAGDSDTQYF. DNA of the CDR3: TGCGCCAGCAGAGGAGCGGGAGACTCAGATACGCAGTATTTT. V usage is TRBV5-1 and J usage is TRBJ2-3, with 8 bases matching TRBD2. J lost 4 bases, V lost 5 bases, and 6 bases had no gene match. Germline assignment: CDR1 SGHRS and CDR2 YFSETQ. The CDR3 is 14 amino acids.

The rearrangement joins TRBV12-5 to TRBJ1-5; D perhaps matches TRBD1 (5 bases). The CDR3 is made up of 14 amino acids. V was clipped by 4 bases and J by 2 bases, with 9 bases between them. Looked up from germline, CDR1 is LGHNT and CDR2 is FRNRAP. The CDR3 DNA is TGTGCTAGTGGTTCAGGGAATCGCAATCAGCCCCAGCATTTT. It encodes CASGSGNRNQPQHF.